The 11 T cell receptor beta chains below were found in one sample sequenced in a study of blood T cell repertoires in COVID-19. The assay was immunoSEQ multiplex PCR, and TCRdb's table has in-frame clones only and misses some. The sample shows about 87,000 clones, approximately 75% of them seen only once. Sequences were obtained from peripheral blood. Every receptor here comes from a woman aged 50 to 60 with acute or convalescent COVID-19.

The rearrangement joins TRBV28 to TRBJ2-7; D uncertain. The ends were cut back, 5 bases at V and 9 bases at J, with 14 bases in the middle. Germline-derived CDR1 and CDR2 are MDHEN and SYDVKM. The length of the CDR3 is 12 residues. The CDR3 spells CASSPNLRGQYF. CDR3 sequence (DNA): TGTGCCAGCAGTCCCAACTTGCGCGGGCAGTACTTC.

This chain joins TRBV7-2 and TRBJ1-3; possible D gene TRBD1, 6 bases. Germline V gene data show CDR1 as SGHTA and CDR2 as FQGNSA. The CDR3 is 17 residues long. The V end was cut by 3 bases, the J end by 0 bases, with 15 bases between. CDR3 in amino acids: CASSFSYRDLSGNTIYF. The CDR3 coding sequence is TGTGCCAGCAGCTTTTCCTACAGGGACCTCTCTGGAAACACCATATATTTT.

The V and J genes are TRBV25-1 and TRBJ1-2, with 10 nucleotides matching TRBD1. This CDR3 contains 14 residues. The V and J ends lost 4 bases and 5 bases, in that order; junction bases with no gene match: 4. The germline CDR1 and CDR2 sequences are MGHDK and SYGVNS. The DNA for the CDR3 is TGTGCCAGCAGTGGGGACAGGGGATCGTATGGCTACACCTTC. Amino acids: CASSGDRGSYGYTF.

This chain connects TRBV11-2 to TRBJ1-5; no reliable D call. The CDR3 has 13 residues. V dropped 1 base and J dropped 2 bases, with 3 bases sitting between them. Germline CDR1 is SGHAT and CDR2 is FQNNGV. The CDR3 reads CASSLAGNQPQHF. The CDR3 nucleotides are TGTGCCAGCAGCTTAGCGGGCAATCAGCCCCAGCATTTT.

The chain is built from TRBV29-1 and TRBJ1-4; D not resolved. CDR3 size: 12 residues. Per germline, CDR1 SQVTM and CDR2 ANQGSEA. Trimming removed 4 bases from V and 2 bases from J, with 5 bases in between. CDR3 sequence: CSVGHTNEKLFF. CDR3 DNA sequence: TGCAGCGTTGGGCATACTAATGAAAAACTGTTTTTT.

V usage is TRBV7-2 and J usage is TRBJ1-5; 7 bases match TRBD1. Germline assignment: CDR1 SGHTA and CDR2 FQGNSA. With 4 bases clipped from V and 2 bases from J, the junction kept 5 bases outside the gene matches. The length of the CDR3 is 15 residues. The CDR3 DNA reads TGTGCCAGCAGCTACAGGGGCGGGGGCAATCAGCCCCAGCATTTT. Its protein product is CASSYRGGGNQPQHF.

The chain employs TRBV28 and TRBJ1-2; TRBD1 agrees at 7 bases. With 7 bases clipped from V and 3 bases from J, the junction kept 5 bases outside the gene matches. This CDR3 comprises 13 residues. Germline V lookup: CDR1 MDHEN, CDR2 SYDVKM. The CDR3 DNA follows: TGTGCCAGCACCTCAGGGGGGTACTATGGCTACACCTTC. It yields the protein CASTSGGYYGYTF.

This chain's CDR3 is CASSPGQGALYGYTF. CDR3 bases: TGTGCCAGCAGTCCGGGACAGGGAGCCCTCTATGGCTACACCTTC. The V and J genes are TRBV6-1 and TRBJ1-2, with 9 bases identical to TRBD1. The CDR3 spans 15 residues. Germline CDR1 MNHNS, CDR2 SASEGT. Losses at the gene ends were 5 bases for V and 4 bases for J; bases not matched to a gene: 8.

J is TRBJ1-1 and V is TRBV19; 7 positions agree with TRBD1. The CDR3 is 15 residues long. CDR1 LNHDA and CDR2 SQIVND come from the germline V gene (reference sequence). V lost 3 bases to trimming and J lost 1 base; unmatched junction nucleotides: 5. CDR3 residues: CASSIGRQGNTEAFF. The DNA of the CDR3 is TGTGCCAGTAGTATTGGGAGACAGGGGAACACTGAAGCTTTCTTT.

The chain uses TRBV9 and TRBJ2-2; the D gene is possibly TRBD2 (6 bases). The germline V gene encodes CDR1 SGDLS and CDR2 YYNGEE. With 2 bases removed from V and 6 bases from J, the gap between germline ends came to 23 bases. The CDR3 extends over 18 amino acids. The CDR3 spells CASSVTWRGPKVPGELFF. The CDR3 DNA is TGTGCCAGCAGCGTTACCTGGCGGGGCCCCAAAGTCCCCGGGGAGCTGTTTTTT.

The chain recombines TRBV12-3 or TRBV12-4 with TRBJ1-2; D unclear. V was shortened by 1 base and J by 2 bases, with 5 bases between the two germline ends. The CDR3 length is 13 residues. The CDR3: CASSLGRNYGYTF. CDR3 sequence (DNA): TGTGCCAGCAGTTTAGGCAGAAACTATGGCTACACCTTC.